This T cell receptor (beta chain) was sequenced for a study of glioma-infiltrating T cells after dendritic cell vaccination. Looking at the study overall: The vaccine used monocyte-derived dendritic cells pulsed overnight with autologous tumor lysate. Study-level findings and limits: Higher pretreatment TIL content predicted longer progression-free time and survival.

The immunoSEQ assay amplified TCRB CDR3 from up to roughly 2 ug DNA. TCRdb's copy holds only in-frame clones and misses some; the assay was immunoSEQ multiplex PCR. Here the sample spans about 82,000 clones, around four fifths being singletons. Concerning this clone itself: Its antigen is unidentified.

Stated time point: after dendritic cell vaccination, including at tumor progression/relapse. The CDR3 has 16 residues. Germline V lookup: CDR1 GTSNPN, CDR2 SVGIG (reference sequence). The ends lost 1 base at V and 3 bases at J; junction bases unmatched: 8. The chain couples TRBV30 to TRBJ1-1; 10 bases are shared with TRBD1. The sequences come from blood, collected after dendritic cell vaccination. This clonotype was obtained from a human donor with glioblastoma. CDR3 sequence: CAWSGWDRGRDTEAFF. CDR3 DNA: TGTGCCTGGAGTGGGTGGGACAGGGGAAGGGACACTGAAGCTTTCTTT.